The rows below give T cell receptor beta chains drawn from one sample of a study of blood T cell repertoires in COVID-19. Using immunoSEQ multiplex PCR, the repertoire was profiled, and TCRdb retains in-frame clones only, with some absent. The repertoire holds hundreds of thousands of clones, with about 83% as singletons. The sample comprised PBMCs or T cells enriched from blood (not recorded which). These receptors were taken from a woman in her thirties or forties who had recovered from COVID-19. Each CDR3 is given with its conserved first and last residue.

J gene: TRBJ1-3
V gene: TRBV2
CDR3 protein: CASSEIGPGNTIYF

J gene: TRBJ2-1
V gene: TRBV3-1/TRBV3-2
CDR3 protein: CASKTSGITNEQFF

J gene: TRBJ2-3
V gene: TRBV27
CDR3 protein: CASRKKGLAGGDSSTDTQYF

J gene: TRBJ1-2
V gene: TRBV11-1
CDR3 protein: CASSTGGRGYTF

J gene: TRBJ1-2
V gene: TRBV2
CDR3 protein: CASTGDRGLGYTF

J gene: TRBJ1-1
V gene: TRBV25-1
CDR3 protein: CASRPGAGPSVEAFF

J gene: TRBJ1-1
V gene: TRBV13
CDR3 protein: CASTPGNTEAFF

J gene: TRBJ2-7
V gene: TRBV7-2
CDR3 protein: CASSLREGGYEQYF

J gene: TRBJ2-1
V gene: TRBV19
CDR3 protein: CASSALAGEQFF

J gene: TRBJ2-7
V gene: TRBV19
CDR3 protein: CASICLGEWGTYEQYF

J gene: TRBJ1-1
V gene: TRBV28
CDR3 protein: CASSLGGGGGTEAFF

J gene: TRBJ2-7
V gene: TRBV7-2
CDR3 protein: CASSLSIAGNSYEQYF

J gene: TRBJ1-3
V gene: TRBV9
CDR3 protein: CASSARGARRQSPGNTIYF

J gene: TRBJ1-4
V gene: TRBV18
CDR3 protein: CASSPSRGVEKLFF

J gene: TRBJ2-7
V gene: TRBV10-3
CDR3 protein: CAISAASGQYF

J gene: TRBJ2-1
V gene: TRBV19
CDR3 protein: CASMGGRSSYNEQFF

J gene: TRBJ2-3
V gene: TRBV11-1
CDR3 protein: CADKVGGRGTDTQYF

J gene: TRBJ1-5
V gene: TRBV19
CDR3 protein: CASSIDGQGVSPQHF

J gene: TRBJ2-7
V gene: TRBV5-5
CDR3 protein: CASSKGLAGTYEQYF

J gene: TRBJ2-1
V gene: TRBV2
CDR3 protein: CASSEVGTSSYNEQFF

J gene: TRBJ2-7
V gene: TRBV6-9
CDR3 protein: CASSFCDRGREQYF

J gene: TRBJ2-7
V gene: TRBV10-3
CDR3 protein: CAIGGTSTYEQYF

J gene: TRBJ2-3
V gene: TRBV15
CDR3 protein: CATSRGQEITGDTQYF

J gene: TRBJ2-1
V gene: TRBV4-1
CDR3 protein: CASSQPTSGAWDEQFF

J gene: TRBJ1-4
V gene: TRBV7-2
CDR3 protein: CASSFSGTGGEKLFF

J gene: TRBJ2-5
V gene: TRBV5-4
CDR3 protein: CASSSTDQETQYF

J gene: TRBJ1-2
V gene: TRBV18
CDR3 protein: CASSPPARFYGYTF

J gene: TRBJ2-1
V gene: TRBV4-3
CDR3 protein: CASSQVAGALYNEQFF

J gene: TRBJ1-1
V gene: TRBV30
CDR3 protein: CAWSGQKGTEAFF

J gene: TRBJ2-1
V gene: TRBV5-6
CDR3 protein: CASSFTQGAYNEQFF

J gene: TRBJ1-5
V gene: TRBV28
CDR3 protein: CASTPGGSRNQPQHF

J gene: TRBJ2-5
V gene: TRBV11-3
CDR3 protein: CASSLAPGETQYF

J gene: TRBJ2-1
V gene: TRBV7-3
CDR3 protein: CASSLMGQDNEQFF

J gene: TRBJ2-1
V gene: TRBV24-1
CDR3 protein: CATSDGQNADNEQFF

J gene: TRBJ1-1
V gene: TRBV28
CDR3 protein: CASSLQDEAFF

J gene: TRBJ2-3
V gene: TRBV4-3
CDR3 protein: CASSQRLAGGSSTDTQYF

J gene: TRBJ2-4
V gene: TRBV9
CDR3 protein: CASSEGRGNIQYF

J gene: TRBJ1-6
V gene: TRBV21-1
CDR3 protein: CASSIRNRQGGNSPLHF

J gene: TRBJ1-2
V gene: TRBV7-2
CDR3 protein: CASSFTGGANYGYTF

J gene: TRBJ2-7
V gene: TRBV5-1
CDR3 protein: CASRVVTDAPYEQYF

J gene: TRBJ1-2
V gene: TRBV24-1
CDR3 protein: CATSDPSEGTRGYTF

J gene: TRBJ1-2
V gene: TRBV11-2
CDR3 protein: CASSLDPGGEFGYTF

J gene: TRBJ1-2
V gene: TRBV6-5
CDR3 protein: CASRPTGQGGYTF

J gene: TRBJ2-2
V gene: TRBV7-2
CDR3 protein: CASSLQGYGELFF

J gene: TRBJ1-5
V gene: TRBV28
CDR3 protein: CASSTQGWDNQPQHF

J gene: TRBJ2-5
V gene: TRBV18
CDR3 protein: CASSPGQKETQYF

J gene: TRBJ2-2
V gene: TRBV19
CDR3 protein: CASSIGPGGGPGELFF

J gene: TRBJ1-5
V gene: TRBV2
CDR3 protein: CASAREQDSNQPQHF

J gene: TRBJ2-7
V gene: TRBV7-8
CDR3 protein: CASSPGLAASYEQYF

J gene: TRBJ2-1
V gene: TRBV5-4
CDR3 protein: CASSLGGLAGNGEQFF

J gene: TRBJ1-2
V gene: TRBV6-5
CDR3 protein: CASSTDRGINYGYTF

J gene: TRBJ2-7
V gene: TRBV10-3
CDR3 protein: CAISGTGGLSEQYF

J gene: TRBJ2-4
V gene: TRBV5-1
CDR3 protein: CASSLGTSGRVGKNIQYF

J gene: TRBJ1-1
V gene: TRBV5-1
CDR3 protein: CASSPGFTNTEAFF